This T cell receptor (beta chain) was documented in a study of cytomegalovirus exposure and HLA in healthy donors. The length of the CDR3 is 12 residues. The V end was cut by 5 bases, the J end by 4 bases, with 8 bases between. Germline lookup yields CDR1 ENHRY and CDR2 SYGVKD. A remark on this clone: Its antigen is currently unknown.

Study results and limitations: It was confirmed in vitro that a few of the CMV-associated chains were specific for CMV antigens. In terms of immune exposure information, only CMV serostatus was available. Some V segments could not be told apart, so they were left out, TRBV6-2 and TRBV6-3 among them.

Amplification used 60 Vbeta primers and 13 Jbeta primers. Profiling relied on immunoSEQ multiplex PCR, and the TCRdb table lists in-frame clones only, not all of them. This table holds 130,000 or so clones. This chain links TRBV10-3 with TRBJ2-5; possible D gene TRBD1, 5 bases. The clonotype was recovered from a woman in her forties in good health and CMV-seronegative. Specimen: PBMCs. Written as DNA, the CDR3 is TGTGCCATCAGTACAAGGGGAGAGACCCAGTACTTC. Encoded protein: CAISTRGETQYF.